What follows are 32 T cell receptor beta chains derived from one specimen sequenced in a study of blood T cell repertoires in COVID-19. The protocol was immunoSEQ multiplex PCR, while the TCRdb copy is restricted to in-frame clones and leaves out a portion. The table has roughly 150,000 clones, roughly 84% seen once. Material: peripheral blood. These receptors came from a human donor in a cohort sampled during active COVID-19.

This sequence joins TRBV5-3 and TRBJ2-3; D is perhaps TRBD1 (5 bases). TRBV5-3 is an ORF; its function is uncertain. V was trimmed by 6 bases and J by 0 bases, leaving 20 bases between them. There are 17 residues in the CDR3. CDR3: CARTYVLDTASTDTQYF. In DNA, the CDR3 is TGTGCCAGAACCTACGTTCTGGACACTGCTAGCACAGATACGCAGTATTTT.

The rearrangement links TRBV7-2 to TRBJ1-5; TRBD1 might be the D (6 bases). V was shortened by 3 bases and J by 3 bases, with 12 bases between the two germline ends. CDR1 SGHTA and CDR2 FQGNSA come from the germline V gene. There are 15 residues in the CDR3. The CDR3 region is CASSFAGVDNQPQHF. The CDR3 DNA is TGTGCCAGCAGCTTTGCAGGGGTCGACAATCAGCCCCAGCATTTT.

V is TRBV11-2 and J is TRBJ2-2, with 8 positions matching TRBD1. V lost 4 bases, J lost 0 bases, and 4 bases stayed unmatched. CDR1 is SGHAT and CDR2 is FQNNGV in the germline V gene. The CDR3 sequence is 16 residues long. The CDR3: CASSYGQGANTGELFF. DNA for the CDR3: TGTGCCAGCAGCTACGGACAGGGCGCGAACACCGGGGAGCTGTTTTTT.

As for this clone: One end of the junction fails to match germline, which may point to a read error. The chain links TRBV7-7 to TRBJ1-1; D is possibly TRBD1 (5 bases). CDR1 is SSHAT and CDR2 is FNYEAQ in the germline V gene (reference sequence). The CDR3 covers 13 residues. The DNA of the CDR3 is TGTGCTAGCAGCTTGACAGTTAACACTGAAGCTTTCTTT. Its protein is CASSLTVNTEAFF.

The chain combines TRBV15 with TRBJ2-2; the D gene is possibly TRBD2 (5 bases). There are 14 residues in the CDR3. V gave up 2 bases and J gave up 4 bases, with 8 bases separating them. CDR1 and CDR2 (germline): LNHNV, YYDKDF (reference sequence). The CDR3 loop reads CATSRRGFTGELFF. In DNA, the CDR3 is TGTGCCACCAGCAGACGGGGTTTCACCGGGGAGCTGTTTTTT.

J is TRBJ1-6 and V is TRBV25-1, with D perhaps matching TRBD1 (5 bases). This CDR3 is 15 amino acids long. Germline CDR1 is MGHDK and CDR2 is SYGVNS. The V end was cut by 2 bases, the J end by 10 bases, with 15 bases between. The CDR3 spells CASSEMGQGNSPLHF. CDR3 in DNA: TGTGCCAGCAGTGAAATGGGGCAGGGTAACTCACCCCTCCACTTT.

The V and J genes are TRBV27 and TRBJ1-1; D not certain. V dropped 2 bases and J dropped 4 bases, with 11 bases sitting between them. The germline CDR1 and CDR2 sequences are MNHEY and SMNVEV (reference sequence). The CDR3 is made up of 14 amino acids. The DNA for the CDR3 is TGTGCCAGCAGTTTAGAGTGGTCGAGCACTGAAGCTTTCTTT. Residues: CASSLEWSSTEAFF.

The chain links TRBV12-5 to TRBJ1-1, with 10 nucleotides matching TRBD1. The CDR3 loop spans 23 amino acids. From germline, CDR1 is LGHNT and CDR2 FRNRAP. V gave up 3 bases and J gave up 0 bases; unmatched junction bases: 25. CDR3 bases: TGTGCTAGTGGTTTTCGGCCCCCGTGGTCCCCGGACAGGGGGATCACAGTGAACACTGAAGCTTTCTTT. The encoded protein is CASGFRPPWSPDRGITVNTEAFF.

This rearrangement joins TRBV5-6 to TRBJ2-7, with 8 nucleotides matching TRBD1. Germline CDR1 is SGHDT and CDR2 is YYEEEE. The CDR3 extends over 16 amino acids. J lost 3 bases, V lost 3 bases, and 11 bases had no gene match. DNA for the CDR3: TGTGCCAGCAGCTCTTCCCCGGGACAGGCTAACTACGAGCAGTACTTC. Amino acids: CASSSSPGQANYEQYF. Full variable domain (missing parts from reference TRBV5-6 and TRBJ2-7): DAGVTQSPTHLIKTRGQQVTLRCSPKSGHDTVSWYQQALGQGPQFIFQYYEEEERQRGNFPDRFSGHQFPNYSSELNVNALLLGDSALYLCASSSSPGQANYEQYFGPGTRLTVT.

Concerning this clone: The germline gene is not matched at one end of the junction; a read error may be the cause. The CDR3 nucleotides read TGTGCCAGCAGTATATGGGGGACAAGAGAGACCCAGTACTTC. Translation: CASSIWGTRETQYF. The rearrangement joins TRBV28 to TRBJ2-5, with D maybe TRBD1 (6 bases). CDR1 and CDR2 from the germline V gene are MDHEN and SYDVKM. The CDR3 spans 14 residues.

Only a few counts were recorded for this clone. The CDR3 region is CSALRGGPGELFF. CDR3 in DNA: TGCAGCGCCCTGCGGGGGGGTCCCGGGGAGCTGTTTTTT. This chain uses TRBV29-1 with TRBJ2-2; 9 bases are shared with TRBD2. The CDR3 spans 13 residues. Germline lookup yields CDR1 SQVTM and CDR2 ANQGSEA. V lost 7 bases to trimming and J lost 6 bases; unmatched junction nucleotides: 6.

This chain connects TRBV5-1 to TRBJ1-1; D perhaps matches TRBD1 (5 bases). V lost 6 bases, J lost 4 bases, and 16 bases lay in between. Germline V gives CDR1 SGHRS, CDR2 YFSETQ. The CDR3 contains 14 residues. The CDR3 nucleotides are TGCGCCAGCACCGAGTGGGGGGAGATCACTGAAGCTTTCTTT. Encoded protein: CASTEWGEITEAFF.

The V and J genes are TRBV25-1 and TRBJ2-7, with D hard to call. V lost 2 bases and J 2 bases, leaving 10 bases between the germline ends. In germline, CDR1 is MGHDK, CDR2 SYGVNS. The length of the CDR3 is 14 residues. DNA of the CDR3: TGTGCCAGCAGTGAACTTGGAGAAACCTACGAGCAGTACTTC. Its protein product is CASSELGETYEQYF.

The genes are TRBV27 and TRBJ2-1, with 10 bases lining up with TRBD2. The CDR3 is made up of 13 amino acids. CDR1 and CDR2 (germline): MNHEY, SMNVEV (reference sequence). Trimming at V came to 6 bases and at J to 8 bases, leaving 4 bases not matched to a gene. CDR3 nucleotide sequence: TGTGCCAGCAGATTAGCGGGGGGCGATGAGCAGTTCTTC. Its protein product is CASRLAGGDEQFF.

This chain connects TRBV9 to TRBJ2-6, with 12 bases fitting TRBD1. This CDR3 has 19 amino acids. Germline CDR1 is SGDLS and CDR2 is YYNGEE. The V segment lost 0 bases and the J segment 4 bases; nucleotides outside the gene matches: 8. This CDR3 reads CASSVALGQGAWGANVLTF. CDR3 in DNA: TGTGCCAGCAGCGTAGCTTTGGGACAGGGGGCCTGGGGGGCCAACGTCCTGACTTTC.

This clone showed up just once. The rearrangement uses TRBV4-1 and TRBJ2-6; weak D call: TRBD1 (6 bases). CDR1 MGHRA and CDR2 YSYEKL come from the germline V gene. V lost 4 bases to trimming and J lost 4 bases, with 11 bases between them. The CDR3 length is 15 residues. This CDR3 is CASSPTGTGANVLTF. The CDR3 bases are TGCGCCAGCAGCCCGACAGGCACCGGGGCCAACGTCCTGACTTTC.

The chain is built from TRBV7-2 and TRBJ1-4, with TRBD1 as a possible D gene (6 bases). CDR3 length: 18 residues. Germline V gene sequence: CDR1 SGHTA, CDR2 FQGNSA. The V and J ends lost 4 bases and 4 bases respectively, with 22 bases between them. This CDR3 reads CASSSGGGVGYYNEKLFF. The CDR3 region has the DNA TGTGCCAGCAGCTCGGGGGGCGGCGTCGGATACTATAATGAAAAACTGTTTTTT.

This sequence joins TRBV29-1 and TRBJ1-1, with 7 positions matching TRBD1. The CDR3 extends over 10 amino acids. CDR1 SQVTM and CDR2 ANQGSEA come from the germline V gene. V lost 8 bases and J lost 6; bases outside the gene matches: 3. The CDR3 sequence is CSTGTAEAFF. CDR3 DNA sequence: TGCAGCACTGGGACAGCTGAAGCTTTCTTT.

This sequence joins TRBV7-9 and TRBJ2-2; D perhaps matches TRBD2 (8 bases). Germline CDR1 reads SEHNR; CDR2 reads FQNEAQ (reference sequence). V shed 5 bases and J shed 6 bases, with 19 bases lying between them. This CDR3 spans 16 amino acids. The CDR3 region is CASSPPGGGEAGELFF. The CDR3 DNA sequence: TGTGCCAGCAGCCCCCCGGGAGGGGGCGAGGCCGGGGAGCTGTTTTTT.

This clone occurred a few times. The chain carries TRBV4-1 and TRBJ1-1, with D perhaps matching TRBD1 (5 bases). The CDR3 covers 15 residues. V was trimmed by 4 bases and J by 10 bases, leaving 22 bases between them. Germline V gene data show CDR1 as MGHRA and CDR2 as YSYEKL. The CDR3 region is CASSLSGLPPQGAFF. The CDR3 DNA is TGCGCCAGCAGCCTCTCGGGCCTACCCCCCCAGGGAGCTTTCTTT.

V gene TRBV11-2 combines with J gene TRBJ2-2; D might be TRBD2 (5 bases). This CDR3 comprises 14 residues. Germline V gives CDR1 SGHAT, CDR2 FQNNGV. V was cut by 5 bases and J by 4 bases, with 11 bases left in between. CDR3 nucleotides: TGTGCCAGCAGCAGCGGACCGGCCACCGGGGAGCTGTTTTTT. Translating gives CASSSGPATGELFF.

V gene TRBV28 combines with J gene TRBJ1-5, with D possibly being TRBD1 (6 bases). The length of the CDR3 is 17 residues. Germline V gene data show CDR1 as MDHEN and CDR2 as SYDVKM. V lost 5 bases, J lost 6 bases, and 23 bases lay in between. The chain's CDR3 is CASSRTLLQGAAQPQHF. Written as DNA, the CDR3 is TGTGCCAGCAGTCGCACACTACTACAGGGAGCGGCTCAGCCCCAGCATTTT.

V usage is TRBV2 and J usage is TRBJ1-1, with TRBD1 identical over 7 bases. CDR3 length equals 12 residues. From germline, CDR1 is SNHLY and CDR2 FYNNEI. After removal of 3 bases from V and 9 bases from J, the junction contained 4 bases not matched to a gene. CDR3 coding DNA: TGTGCCAGCAGTGAGTTGACAGGGAAAGCTTTCTTT. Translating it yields CASSELTGKAFF.

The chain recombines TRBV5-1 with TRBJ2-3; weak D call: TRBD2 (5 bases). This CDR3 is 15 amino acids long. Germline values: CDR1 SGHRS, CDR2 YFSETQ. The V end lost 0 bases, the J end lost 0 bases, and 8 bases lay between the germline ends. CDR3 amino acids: CASSLGTPSTDTQYF. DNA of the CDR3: TGCGCCAGCAGCTTGGGGACTCCTAGCACAGATACGCAGTATTTT.

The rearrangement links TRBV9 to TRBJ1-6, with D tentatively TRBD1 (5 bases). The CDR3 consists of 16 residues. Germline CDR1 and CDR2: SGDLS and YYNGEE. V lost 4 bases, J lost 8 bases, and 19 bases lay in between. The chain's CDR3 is CASSSQGAGKYSPLHF. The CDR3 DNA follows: TGTGCCAGCAGCTCCCAAGGGGCAGGGAAATATTCACCCCTCCACTTT.

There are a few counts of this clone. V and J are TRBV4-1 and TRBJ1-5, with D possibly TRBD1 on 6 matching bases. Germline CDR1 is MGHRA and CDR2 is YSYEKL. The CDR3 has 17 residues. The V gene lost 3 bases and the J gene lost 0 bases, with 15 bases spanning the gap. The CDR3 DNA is TGCGCCAGCAGCCAGGATATTAACAGGGATAGCAATCAGCCCCAGCATTTT. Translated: CASSQDINRDSNQPQHF.

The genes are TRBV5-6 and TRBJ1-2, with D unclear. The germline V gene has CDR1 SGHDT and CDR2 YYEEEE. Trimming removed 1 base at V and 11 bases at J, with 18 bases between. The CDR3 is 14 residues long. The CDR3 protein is CASSLIESSNVYTF. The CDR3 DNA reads TGTGCCAGCAGCTTGATCGAAAGTAGCAACGTTTACACCTTC.

CDR3 bases: TGCGCCAGCAGCTTGGAGGGGGCTAATGAAAAACTGTTTTTT. Translation: CASSLEGANEKLFF. The J gene is TRBJ1-4, the V gene TRBV5-1, with D tentatively TRBD1 (6 bases). V was clipped by 0 bases and J by 3 bases, with 6 bases between them. This CDR3 has 14 residues. Germline V lookup: CDR1 SGHRS, CDR2 YFSETQ.

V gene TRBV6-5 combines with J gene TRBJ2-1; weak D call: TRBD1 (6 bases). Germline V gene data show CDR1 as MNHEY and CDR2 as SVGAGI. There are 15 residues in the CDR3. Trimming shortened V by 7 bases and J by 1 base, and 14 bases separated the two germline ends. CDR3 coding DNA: TGTGCCAGCACCCTAGAGAGGGGGTCCTACAATGAGCAGTTCTTC. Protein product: CASTLERGSYNEQFF.

CDR3 sequence: CASSRDRVNTEAFF. CDR3 DNA sequence: TGTGCCAGCAGTCGTGACAGGGTTAACACTGAAGCTTTCTTT. The chain has TRBV6-6 and TRBJ1-1; 7 bases agree with TRBD1. Losses at the gene ends were 5 bases for V and 2 bases for J; bases not matched to a gene: 5. Per germline, CDR1 MNHNY and CDR2 SVGAGI (reference sequence). This CDR3 comprises 14 residues.

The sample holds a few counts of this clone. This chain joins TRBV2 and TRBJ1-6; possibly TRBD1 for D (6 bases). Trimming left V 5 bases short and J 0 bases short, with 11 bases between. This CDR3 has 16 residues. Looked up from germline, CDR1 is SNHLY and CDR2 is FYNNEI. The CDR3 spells CASSRDRSSYNSPLHF. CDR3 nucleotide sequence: TGTGCCAGCAGTCGAGACAGGAGCTCCTATAATTCACCCCTCCACTTT.

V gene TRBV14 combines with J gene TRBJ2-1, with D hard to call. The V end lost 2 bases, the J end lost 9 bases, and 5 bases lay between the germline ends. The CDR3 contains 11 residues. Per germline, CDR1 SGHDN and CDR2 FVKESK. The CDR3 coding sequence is TGTGCCAGCAGCCAATATCTTGAGCAGTTCTTC. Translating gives CASSQYLEQFF.